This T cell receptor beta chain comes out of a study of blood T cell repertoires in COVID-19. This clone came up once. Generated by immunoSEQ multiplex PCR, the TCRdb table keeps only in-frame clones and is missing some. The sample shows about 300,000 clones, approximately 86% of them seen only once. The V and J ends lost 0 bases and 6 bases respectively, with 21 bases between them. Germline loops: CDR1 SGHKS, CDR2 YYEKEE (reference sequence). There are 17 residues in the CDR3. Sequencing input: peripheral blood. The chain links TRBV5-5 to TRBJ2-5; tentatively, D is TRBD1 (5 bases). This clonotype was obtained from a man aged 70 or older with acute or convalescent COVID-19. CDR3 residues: CASSLVGQGTARQTQYF. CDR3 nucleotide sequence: TGTGCCAGCAGCTTGGTTGGGCAGGGAACGGCCCGGCAGACCCAGTACTTC.